Each of the 23 T cell receptor beta chains below was sequenced from the same sample in a study of T cell responses to AZD1222 COVID-19 vaccine. Some clones are missing from TCRdb's copy, which holds only in-frame ones; the method was immunoSEQ multiplex PCR. The data hold under 150,000 clones, with 90% to 95% observed a single time. Here the sequenced sample was peripheral blood, taken on day 0 of AZD1222 vaccination. These receptors all stem from an adult in good health.

The chain recombines TRBV18 with TRBJ2-3; D unresolved. The CDR3 sequence is 14 residues long. Germline CDR1 is KGHSH and CDR2 is LQKENI. Deletions cut 3 bases from V and 2 bases from J, with 9 bases between. CDR3 residues: CASSPSATTDTQYF. In DNA, the CDR3 is TGTGCCAGCTCACCTTCCGCGACCACAGATACGCAGTATTTT.

The chain combines TRBV7-8 with TRBJ2-1; TRBD2 matches 9 bases. Germline V gives CDR1 SGHVS, CDR2 FQNEAQ. With V trimmed by 2 bases and J by 5 bases, 7 bases remained unmatched. This CDR3 comprises 16 residues. The CDR3 nucleotides are TGTGCCAGCAGCTTAATAGGACTAGCGACCCACAATGAGCAGTTCTTC. Translated: CASSLIGLATHNEQFF.

This chain joins TRBV28 and TRBJ2-7; TRBD2 might be the D (6 bases). Germline loops: CDR1 MDHEN, CDR2 SYDVKM. This CDR3 spans 12 amino acids. Trimming pared 6 bases from V and 9 bases from J, leaving 15 bases between. The CDR3 region has the DNA TGTGCCAGCAGCCCGGAGGGGCGGGGGCAGTACTTC. Translated, it gives CASSPEGRGQYF. Variable domain in full (rest from reference TRBV28 and TRBJ2-7): DVKVTQSSRYLVKRTGEKVFLECVQDMDHENMFWYRQDPGLGLRLIYFSYDVKMKEKGDIPEGYSVSREKKERFSLILESASTNQTSMYLCASSPEGRGQYFGPGTRLTVT.

The chain is built from TRBV6-1 and TRBJ2-7; TRBD2 matches at 7 bases. Germline CDR1 and CDR2: MNHNS and SASEGT. With 3 bases clipped from V and 1 base from J, the junction kept 3 bases outside the gene matches. This CDR3 has 14 residues. DNA for the CDR3: TGTGCCAGCAGTGACAGGGAGGGTTCCTACGAGCAGTACTTC. Translated, it gives CASSDREGSYEQYF.

The gene calls are TRBV11-2 and TRBJ2-7; D may be TRBD2 (6 bases). Germline V gene data show CDR1 as SGHAT and CDR2 as FQNNGV. The CDR3 spans 16 residues. The V gene lost 2 bases and the J gene lost 6 bases, with 20 bases spanning the gap. DNA of the CDR3: TGTGCCAGCAGCTTAAGCCTCGGACTAAGCCAGGGCGAGCAGTACTTC. Amino acid sequence: CASSLSLGLSQGEQYF.

The chain has TRBV29-1 and TRBJ2-5, with D perhaps matching TRBD1 or TRBD2 (5 bases each). The CDR3 loop spans 15 amino acids. CDR1 and CDR2 (germline): SQVTM, ANQGSEA. V shed 2 bases and J shed 3 bases, with 16 bases lying between them. The DNA for the CDR3 is TGCAGCGTTGAACCCCGGACAAGAGGGGAAGAGACCCAGTACTTC. Protein sequence: CSVEPRTRGEETQYF.

V is TRBV4-1 and J is TRBJ2-3; 8 positions agree with TRBD2. The CDR3 extends over 17 amino acids. The V segment lost 2 bases and the J segment 5 bases; nucleotides outside the gene matches: 12. From germline, CDR1 is MGHRA and CDR2 YSYEKL. CDR3 DNA sequence: TGCGCCAGCAGCCAAACCTGGAGTGCGGGGGGCAAAGATACGCAGTATTTT. Its translation: CASSQTWSAGGKDTQYF.

The gene calls are TRBV6-5 and TRBJ2-7; D is perhaps TRBD1 or TRBD2 (6 bases each). CDR1 is MNHEY, CDR2 SVGAGI, per germline. The CDR3 extends over 13 amino acids. The V end lost 4 bases, the J end lost 3 bases, and 10 bases lay between the germline ends. The CDR3 region has the DNA TGTGCCAGCAGTTCTGGGGGGCTCTACGAGCAGTACTTC. Amino acids: CASSSGGLYEQYF.

This clone was seen a handful of times. The V call is TRBV5-1, the J call TRBJ2-7; D is possibly TRBD2 (6 bases). V was trimmed by 4 bases and J by 5 bases, leaving 10 bases between them. Germline V CDR1 and CDR2: SGHRS, YFSETQ. There are 12 residues in the CDR3. This CDR3 reads CASSLGGDEQYF. Here the CDR3 DNA reads TGCGCCAGCAGCCTAGGAGGGGACGAGCAGTACTTC.

The chain is built from TRBV9 and TRBJ2-1; D uncertain. This CDR3 region has 12 residues. V shed 3 bases and J shed 9 bases, with 10 bases lying between them. The germline CDR1 and CDR2 sequences are SGDLS and YYNGEE. CDR3 coding DNA: TGTGCCAGCAGCGAGTCCTTTGGTGAGCAGTTCTTC. Its protein is CASSESFGEQFF.

J is TRBJ2-1 and V is TRBV3-1 (or the pseudogene TRBV3-2); D unclear. Trimming left V 0 bases short and J 4 bases short, with 10 bases between. Looked up from germline, CDR1 is LGHDT and CDR2 is YNNKEL (reference sequence). This CDR3 has 15 amino acids. The CDR3 region is CASSQDLGTYNEQFF. As DNA, the CDR3 is TGTGCCAGCAGCCAAGATTTAGGAACTTACAATGAGCAGTTCTTC.

J is TRBJ1-1 and V is TRBV27; D gene unclear. Trimming took off 6 bases at V and 4 bases at J, with 15 bases between the two ends. The CDR3 totals 14 residues. Per the germline V gene, CDR1 is MNHEY and CDR2 is SMNVEV (reference sequence). CDR3 in amino acids: CASSPRMGGTEAFF. The CDR3 bases are TGTGCCAGCAGCCCCCGGATGGGCGGCACTGAAGCTTTCTTT.

The V and J genes are TRBV6-5 and TRBJ1-6; 8 bases line up with TRBD1. CDR3 length: 14 residues. The trim removed 2 bases at V and 7 bases at J, leaving 1 base unmatched. In germline, CDR1 is MNHEY, CDR2 SVGAGI. The CDR3 region has the DNA TGTGCCAGCAGTTACGGGGACAGGAATTCACCCCTCCACTTT. Translated, it gives CASSYGDRNSPLHF.

V is TRBV5-1 and J is TRBJ1-6; D might be TRBD1 (5 bases). The V end was cut by 3 bases, the J end by 14 bases, with 15 bases between. Germline CDR1 is SGHRS and CDR2 is YFSETQ. The CDR3 loop spans 13 amino acids. The CDR3 is CASSSGSHGALHF. CDR3 DNA: TGCGCCAGCAGCTCAGGGTCCCACGGGGCCCTCCACTTT.

The chain links TRBV19 to TRBJ2-5, with D hard to call. The germline CDR1 and CDR2 sequences are LNHDA and SQIVND (reference sequence). The CDR3 loop spans 14 amino acids. Trimming left V 5 bases short and J 1 base short, with 11 bases between. The CDR3 coding sequence is TGTGCCAGTAGTTCCGTCGGCGGCCAAGAGACCCAGTACTTC. Protein product: CASSSVGGQETQYF.

This chain joins TRBV5-5 and TRBJ1-4; possible D gene TRBD1, 5 bases. The CDR3 spans 13 residues. Deletions cut 1 base from V and 8 bases from J, with 9 bases between. Germline V gene sequence: CDR1 SGHKS, CDR2 YYEKEE (reference sequence). The CDR3 loop is CASSLFGGEKLFF. CDR3 coding DNA: TGTGCCAGCAGCTTGTTCGGGGGGGAAAAACTGTTTTTT.

The chain joins TRBV9 to TRBJ2-1; D remains ambiguous. CDR1 and CDR2 from the germline V gene are SGDLS and YYNGEE. The ends were cut back, 2 bases at V and 5 bases at J, with 14 bases in the middle. This CDR3 region has 15 residues. The CDR3 nucleotides read TGTGCCAGCAGCGTCAACGTATTAGTGGACAATGAGCAGTTCTTC. Translated, it gives CASSVNVLVDNEQFF.

This chain links TRBV5-4 with TRBJ2-3; possible D gene TRBD1, 5 bases. The CDR3 length is 15 residues. Between the trimmed V and J ends, which lost 0 bases and 3 bases, there was a span of 11 bases. Germline CDR1 and CDR2: SGHNT and YYREEE (reference sequence). The CDR3 is CASSLVDPGTDTQYF. CDR3 nucleotide sequence: TGTGCCAGCAGCTTGGTGGACCCAGGGACAGATACGCAGTATTTT. The entire variable domain, with the rest obtained from reference TRBV5-4 and TRBJ2-3, is as follows: ETGVTQSPTHLIKTRGQQVTLRCSSQSGHNTVSWYQQALGQGPQFIFQYYREEENGRGNFPPRFSGLQFPNYSSELNVNALELDDSALYLCASSLVDPGTDTQYFGPGTRLTVL.

The chain carries TRBV19 and TRBJ1-3, with 8 positions matching TRBD1. Germline CDR1 LNHDA, CDR2 SQIVND (reference sequence). V lost 4 bases to trimming and J lost 2 bases; unmatched junction nucleotides: 4. This CDR3 has 15 amino acids. The DNA for the CDR3 is TGTGCCAGTAGTACGGACAGGGACGCTGGAAACACCATATATTTT. As protein: CASSTDRDAGNTIYF. Based on the CDR3 plus reference TRBV19 and TRBJ1-3, the full variable domain is DGGITQSPKYLFRKEGQNVTLSCEQNLNHDAMYWYRQDPGQGLRLIYYSQIVNDFQKGDIAEGYSVSREKKESFPLTVTSAQKNPTAFYLCASSTDRDAGNTIYFGEGSWLTVV.

V and J are TRBV12-3 or TRBV12-4 and TRBJ1-3; D is uncertain. Trimming cost V 4 bases and J 0 bases, with 4 bases left between them. The CDR3 is 13 amino acids. CDR3 bases: TGTGCCAGCAGTTCCAGCTCTGGAAACACCATATATTTT. Amino acids: CASSSSSGNTIYF.

This clone was seen a single time. The chain employs TRBV6-2 or TRBV6-3 and TRBJ2-7, with D perhaps matching TRBD2 (5 bases). The CDR3 runs to 17 residues. Trimming pared 5 bases from V and 0 bases from J, leaving 20 bases between. The germline V gene has CDR1 MNHEY and CDR2 SVGEGT. CDR3 DNA sequence: TGTGCCAGCAGTGACTATGATCGGGTCGTGAGCTCCTACGAGCAGTACTTC. This gives the protein CASSDYDRVVSSYEQYF.

This chain links TRBV23-1 with TRBJ1-2; D unclear. TRBV23-1 is annotated as an ORF whose role is uncertain. The V end lost 4 bases, the J end lost 5 bases, and 11 bases lay between the germline ends. The CDR3 totals 13 residues. The CDR3 nucleotides read TGCGCCAGCAGTCGGATGGGTGGATATGGCTACACCTTC. Translated: CASSRMGGYGYTF.

The chain uses TRBV12-3 or TRBV12-4 and TRBJ1-1, with a weak D call TRBD1 (5 bases). The CDR3 is 13 residues long. Trimming left V 5 bases short and J 6 bases short, with 13 bases between. CDR3: CASSVLGVPEAFF. CDR3 coding DNA: TGTGCCAGCAGTGTTCTGGGGGTCCCTGAAGCTTTCTTT.